The 7 T cell receptor beta chains given below trace back to one sample, sequenced in a study of T cell responses to AZD1222 COVID-19 vaccine (dated by TCRdb to the early 2020s). The intended sense of this specimen's time point label: about 28 days (+/-7) after the second vaccine dose. Library preparation employed the immunoSEQ multiplex PCR assay. The immuneACCESS repertoire file appears here via TCRdb, limited to in-frame rearrangements. These files lack a portion of the clones; in checked studies, under half of the deficit traces to unresolved V genes, and the cause of the others is not known. The sample includes around 120,000 clones, with roughly 92% observed a single time. Of the sample, about 1.1% is held by the ten largest clones. This specimen consisted of peripheral blood, obtained 28 days after the second AZD1222 dose. These receptor sequences come from an adult who received the AZD1222 COVID-19 vaccine.

The V and J genes are TRBV10-3 and TRBJ1-5; D is ambiguous. Trimming pared 5 bases from V and 2 bases from J, leaving 7 bases between. Per germline, CDR1 ENHRY and CDR2 SYGVKD. CDR3 length: 13 amino acids. The CDR3 is CAISWEGNQPQHF. The CDR3 nucleotides read TGTGCCATCAGTTGGGAGGGCAATCAGCCCCAGCATTTT.

The J gene is TRBJ2-7, the V gene TRBV7-8, with 7 bases that match TRBD1. This CDR3 is built from 15 residues. Germline values: CDR1 SGHVS, CDR2 FQNEAQ. With 5 bases clipped from V and 3 bases from J, the junction kept 10 bases outside the gene matches. CDR3 coding DNA: TGTGCCAGCAGCCGACTTCTCAGGGGGAGCTACGAGCAGTACTTC. Protein product: CASSRLLRGSYEQYF.

This clone occurred once. The gene calls are TRBV5-4 and TRBJ2-1, with D tentatively TRBD1 (7 bases). The germline V gene has CDR1 SGHNT and CDR2 YYREEE (reference sequence). The CDR3 is 16 residues long. Trimming stripped 4 bases from V and 8 bases from J, with 22 bases between. Written as DNA, the CDR3 is TGTGCCAGCAGCCCCACGGGGGCAGGGGGATGGGATGAGCAGTTCTTC. Translated, it gives CASSPTGAGGWDEQFF.

This rearrangement joins TRBV11-2 to TRBJ2-2, with D tentatively TRBD2 (5 bases). V was pared by 2 bases and J by 8 bases, with 12 bases between. CDR1 and CDR2 from the germline V gene are SGHAT and FQNNGV. CDR3 length equals 14 residues. The CDR3 loop is CASSLNSLAGELFF. The CDR3 DNA reads TGTGCCAGCAGCTTAAATTCCCTAGCTGGGGAGCTGTTTTTT.

V and J are TRBV7-8 and TRBJ1-2; 9 positions match TRBD1. Germline V gene lookup returns CDR1 SGHVS and CDR2 FQNEAQ. The CDR3 runs to 16 residues. With 5 bases clipped from V and 7 bases from J, the junction kept 14 bases outside the gene matches. CDR3 in DNA: TGTGCCAGCAGCAATACAGGGGGCCGATCCTATTTTGGCTACACCTTC. This gives the protein CASSNTGGRSYFGYTF.

The chain links TRBV19 to TRBJ1-5, with 7 bases matching TRBD1. This CDR3 has 17 residues. The trim removed 1 base at V and 1 base at J, leaving 7 bases unmatched. CDR1 and CDR2 from the germline V gene are LNHDA and SQIVND (reference sequence). The CDR3 reads CASSIGQGDGSNQPQHF. CDR3 in DNA: TGTGCCAGTAGTATAGGACAGGGAGACGGAAGCAATCAGCCCCAGCATTTT.

About this clone itself: Distinct nucleotide sequences in the sample also encode this CDR3. This chain uses TRBV5-1 with TRBJ2-3; D remains unclear. The V gene's germline CDR1 is SGHRS and CDR2 YFSETQ. Trimming pared 2 bases from V and 0 bases from J, leaving 1 base between. This CDR3 has 12 residues. CDR3 sequence (DNA): TGCGCCAGCAGCTTAAGCACAGATACGCAGTATTTT. Encoded protein: CASSLSTDTQYF.